The rows below give T cell receptor beta chains drawn from one sample of a study of identical twins. A single record per CDR3 protein comes from TCRdb applying MiXCR to the 5' RACE reads. The sample lists roughly 690,000 distinct CDR3 sequences, around 20% occurring once. These data also featured in a second study, about T cells expressing NK-cell markers.

Sequencing was carried out using PBMCs. All receptors derive from a woman under 30 in good health. CDR3s include the opening cysteine and the closing phenylalanine or tryptophan.

V gene	J gene	CDR3 protein
TRBV7-9	TRBJ2-3	CASSQSPDDTQYF
TRBV29-1	TRBJ2-7	CSVEAGPYEQYF
TRBV5-1	TRBJ1-4	CASSYRVPSNEKLFF
TRBV9	TRBJ2-5	CASSVAVGHQETQYF
TRBV12-3/TRBV12-4	TRBJ2-1	CASSPIWRTSYNEQFF
TRBV15	TRBJ2-1	CATSRGRDGLVQFF
TRBV29-1	TRBJ1-6	CSVQNLPNSPLHF
TRBV9	TRBJ2-3	CASSVESGSPDTQYF
TRBV5-1	TRBJ2-1	CASRRPGLADPYNEQFF
TRBV20-1	TRBJ2-3	CSAIGTASTDTQYF
TRBV7-2	TRBJ2-7	CASSLGGDRGWQYF
TRBV12-3/TRBV12-4	TRBJ2-3	CASSPGTHDTLPSDTQYF
TRBV2	TRBJ2-1	CASSAAGGRSEQFF
TRBV20-1	TRBJ2-5	CSARPLAGGPRMETQYF
TRBV9	TRBJ2-5	CASSVSGLETQYF
TRBV2	TRBJ2-1	CASSYHPFNEQFF
TRBV5-1	TRBJ2-2	CASSLVGHTGELFF
TRBV9	TRBJ1-1	CASSVKRRGLANTEAFF
TRBV20-1	TRBJ2-1	CSAREHSGGGNEQFF
TRBV7-8	TRBJ2-1	CASSLLGSSGINEQFF
TRBV12-3/TRBV12-4	TRBJ2-7	CASSFNPLYEQYF
TRBV9	TRBJ1-2	CASSNRDPGPGYGYTF
TRBV20-1	TRBJ2-2	CSARDPRQGDTGELFF